The rows below give T cell receptor beta chains drawn from one sample of a study of blood T cell repertoires in COVID-19. The data were produced by immunoSEQ multiplex PCR, yet TCRdb's version contains in-frame clones alone and is incomplete. The sample yields 75,000 to 95,000 clones, 85% to 95% seen once. Sequenced material: peripheral blood. The receptors stem from a man in his 60s with acute or convalescent COVID-19. CDR3s include the opening cysteine and the closing phenylalanine or tryptophan. The D gene is left open where the match is weak. Clone size, where shown, is once, few, many, or a class for clones that have expanded.

clone_size	j_call	v_call	d_call	cdr3_nt	cdr3_aa
once	TRBJ2-7	TRBV19	TRBD1	TGTGCCAGTAGTATAGCCAGGGGGCCGGGCGAGCAGTACTTC	CASSIARGPGEQYF
NA	TRBJ2-1	TRBV6-6	TRBD2	TGTGCCAGCAGTTACTCGCCCGGGACTAACTACAATGAGCAGTTCTTC	CASSYSPGTNYNEQFF
few	TRBJ2-1	TRBV5-1	NA	TGCGCCAGCAGACTGCAGGGTCTGAATGAGCAGTTCTTC	CASRLQGLNEQFF
NA	TRBJ2-7	TRBV6-1	TRBD2	TGTGCCAGCAGTGTTGAGGGGGCGACTAGCGGGGTGCGGGAGCAGTACTTC	CASSVEGATSGVREQYF
NA	TRBJ2-3	TRBV28	NA	TGTGCCAGCAGTTTATTGAGGGCAGGGAGGCATCATTTT	CASSLLRAGRHHF
NA	TRBJ2-2	TRBV18	TRBD1	TGTGCCAGCTCACTGTGGACAGGGGGAGAGACCGGGGAGCTGTTTTTT	CASSLWTGGETGELFF
NA	TRBJ2-2	TRBV9	TRBD2	TGTGCCAGCAGCGCACTAGCGGGAGATACCGGGGAGCTGTTTTTT	CASSALAGDTGELFF
NA	TRBJ2-1	TRBV13	NA	TGTGCCAGCAGCGCCCGGGACTTCCAGGCCCATGAGCAGTTCTTC	CASSARDFQAHEQFF
NA	TRBJ1-1	TRBV4-1	NA	TGCGCCAGCAGCCAAGTTGGGCTCCTCACTGAAGCTTTCTTT	CASSQVGLLTEAFF
NA	TRBJ1-1	TRBV6-5	NA	TGTGCCAGCAGTCGACAGTTTGAAGCTTTCTTT	CASSRQFEAFF
NA	TRBJ2-1	TRBV5-6	NA	TGTGCCAGCAGCTTGGGGGAAACAGGGAGCTTGAATGAGCAGTTCTTC	CASSLGETGSLNEQFF
once	TRBJ1-5	TRBV10-3	NA	TGTGCCATCAGTGACAGCGACAATCAGCCCCAGCATTTT	CAISDSDNQPQHF
NA	TRBJ2-6	TRBV29-1	TRBD1	TGCAGCGTTGGACAGGGGTCTGGGGCCAACGTCCTGACTTTC	CSVGQGSGANVLTF
NA	TRBJ1-6	TRBV19	TRBD1	TGTGCCAGTCGAACAGGGGGCAGGGCACCCCTCCACTTT	CASRTGGRAPLHF
NA	TRBJ1-4	TRBV27	NA	TGTGCCAGCAGAAAACAGGGTGTGGAAAAACTGTTTTTT	CASRKQGVEKLFF
NA	TRBJ2-3	TRBV28	TRBD2	TGTGCCAGCAGCCCCGCGGGTGAGGTGAGCGGGAGAGGCACGCAGTATTTT	CASSPAGEVSGRGTQYF
NA	TRBJ2-2	TRBV5-4	NA	TGTGCCAGCAGCTTCGATCTCAACTACACCGGGGAGCTGTTTTTT	CASSFDLNYTGELFF
NA	TRBJ2-7	TRBV6-5	TRBD2	TGTGCCAGCAGTTACATAGCGGGAGGGTATGAGCAGTACTTC	CASSYIAGGYEQYF
NA	TRBJ2-1	TRBV25-1	NA	TGTGCCAGCAGTGAGGCTAGCTTCCGTCGTGAGCAGTTCTTC	CASSEASFRREQFF
NA	TRBJ2-7	TRBV13	NA	TGTGCCAGCAGCTCGAGATCGACTGAGCAGTACTTC	CASSSRSTEQYF
NA	TRBJ1-5	TRBV19	NA	TGTGCCAGTAGTTACGGGGGAGAAGGGCCCCAGCATTTT	CASSYGGEGPQHF
NA	TRBJ1-3	TRBV6-4	NA	TGTGCCAGCAGTGAGGTCCCAGTCTCTGGAAACACCATATATTTT	CASSEVPVSGNTIYF
NA	TRBJ1-3	TRBV28	TRBD1	TGTGCCAGCAGCTCAGGGACAGGGGGGAGCTCTGGAAACACCATATATTTT	CASSSGTGGSSGNTIYF
NA	TRBJ2-3	TRBV20-1	TRBD2	TGCAGTGCCAGTAGCGGGAGGGAGTCAGATACGCAGTATTTT	CSASSGRESDTQYF
NA	TRBJ2-5	TRBV7-9	NA	TGTGCCAGCAGCTTAGGAGCCTCGGAGACCCAGTACTTC	CASSLGASETQYF
NA	TRBJ1-2	TRBV19	TRBD1	TGTGCCAGTAGTATCCGAGGGACAGAGGACTTTGGCTACACCTTC	CASSIRGTEDFGYTF
NA	TRBJ2-1	TRBV5-5	TRBD1	TGTGCCAGCAGCAACGTCGTAGGGACAGGGTCTGAGCAGTTCTTC	CASSNVVGTGSEQFF
NA	TRBJ2-7	TRBV6-2/TRBV6-3	NA	TGTGCCAGCAGTTATCCCACAGGAACCTACGAGCAGTACTTC	CASSYPTGTYEQYF
NA	TRBJ1-5	TRBV19	NA	TGTGCCAGTAGTATATGGGGGCTTGGTAGATATAGCAATCAGCCCCAGCATTTT	CASSIWGLGRYSNQPQHF
NA	TRBJ1-5	TRBV28	NA	TGTGCCAGCAGTGTTGTATCGTCGGGCAATCAGCCCCAGCATTTT	CASSVVSSGNQPQHF
once	TRBJ1-1	TRBV10-3	TRBD1	TGTGCCATCAGTGAGTCGAGGCCAGGGGGCGAAGAAAACACTGAAGCTTTCTTT	CAISESRPGGEENTEAFF
NA	TRBJ1-2	TRBV5-4	TRBD1	TGTGCCAGCAGCCGGGCAGGGGGAGACTATGGCTACACCTTC	CASSRAGGDYGYTF
NA	TRBJ2-7	TRBV10-2	TRBD1	TGCGCCAGTACCGGACAGGTCTCCTACGAGCAGTACTTC	CASTGQVSYEQYF
once	TRBJ2-1	TRBV5-1	TRBD1	TGCGCCAGCACCGCGGGACAGGAGTACAATGAGCAGTTCTTC	CASTAGQEYNEQFF
NA	TRBJ2-3	TRBV9	NA	TGTGCCAGCAGCCCCACCCCGGGGGGCAGTGCAGATACGCAGTATTTT	CASSPTPGGSADTQYF
NA	TRBJ2-2	TRBV7-2	NA	TGTGCCAGCAGCTTAGTAGGCGGGACAGCCCAACTCAGGGAGCTGTTTTTT	CASSLVGGTAQLRELFF
NA	TRBJ1-6	TRBV10-3	NA	TGTGCCATCAGTCTCACTGGGGGGGATAATTCACCCCTCCACTTT	CAISLTGGDNSPLHF
NA	TRBJ1-1	TRBV6-5	NA	TGTGCCAGCAGTCCGACGGGAACTGAAGCTTTCTTT	CASSPTGTEAFF
NA	TRBJ2-7	TRBV9	NA	TGTGCCAGCAGCGTAGGAAATCAGCGGGACGAGCAGTACTTC	CASSVGNQRDEQYF
NA	TRBJ1-2	TRBV28	TRBD1	TGTGCCAGCAGTCCCCTTGGGACAGATGTTAGCTATGGCTACACCTTC	CASSPLGTDVSYGYTF
NA	TRBJ1-1	TRBV18	NA	TGTGCCAGCTGGAAGACAGGATTAAATGAAGCTTTCTTT	CASWKTGLNEAFF
NA	TRBJ1-3	TRBV11-2	TRBD1	TGTGCCAGCAGGAGCTTGTCAGGGGGCGCATCTGGAAACACCATATATTTT	CASRSLSGGASGNTIYF
NA	TRBJ2-1	TRBV27	TRBD2	TGTGCCAGCAGCCCCCAGCGGGAATACAATGAGCAGTTCTTC	CASSPQREYNEQFF
NA	TRBJ2-7	TRBV29-1	TRBD1	TGCAGCGTTGAAGAGCCCAGGGGGTCCTACGAGCAGTACTTC	CSVEEPRGSYEQYF
NA	TRBJ1-5	TRBV5-1	NA	TGCGCCAGCAGCTTGACATTCGGGCAGCCCCAGCATTTT	CASSLTFGQPQHF